The 29 T cell receptor beta chains listed next were all sequenced from one sample in a study of T cells in Graves' hyperthyroidism and ophthalmopathy (dated by TCRdb to between 2018 and 2021). Library method: multiplex PCR. The reads were generated on an Illumina HiSeq 2000. The TCR beta CDR3 regions were amplified from the RNA transcripts. The TCR CDR3 was subjected to a first round of RT-PCR using the HTBI primer set and the Qiagen OneStep RT-PCR kit. Clones were called with MiXCR by TCRdb after fastp trimmed the public reads at Q25, and only in-frame beta chains were retained. Every entry covers one CDR3 protein and lists the most common genes and DNA from its rows. This sample gives 400,000 to 500,000 distinct CDR3 sequences in total; approximately 15% of them show up just once. The ten largest account for 17% of the sample. Sequenced material: blood. The receptors come from a woman younger than 35 with Graves' hyperthyroidism.

This clonotype was found many times. The chain uses TRBV7-6 and TRBJ2-7; D ambiguous. Germline loops: CDR1 SGHVS, CDR2 FNYEAQ. CDR3 length equals 15 residues. V lost 7 bases and J 4 bases, leaving 20 bases between the germline ends. CDR3 nucleotides: TGTGCCAGCACCGCTGAGGCAAGCCCCGGGTACGAGCAGTACGTC. Encoded protein: CASTAEASPGYEQYV.

Many counts were recorded for this clonotype. The chain is built from TRBV20-1 and TRBJ2-7, with a possible D match to TRBD2 (5 bases). The CDR3 covers 17 residues. Germline V gene lookup returns CDR1 DFQATT and CDR2 SNEGSKA (reference sequence). V lost 1 base to trimming and J lost 2 bases, with 21 bases between them. CDR3 protein: CSARAPVGAEKPYEQYF. In nucleotides, the CDR3 is TGCAGTGCTAGAGCTCCGGTAGGAGCGGAAAAACCCTACGAGCAGTACTTC.

The table lists this clonotype with many counts. The chain links TRBV18 to TRBJ1-4; no reliable D call. CDR1 and CDR2 (germline): KGHSH, LQKENI. The germline V and J ends were trimmed by 0 bases and 3 bases, with 5 bases remaining between them. This CDR3 comprises 14 residues. The CDR3: CASSPPRPNEKLFF. The CDR3 bases are TGTGCCAGCTCACCACCGAGACCTAATGAAAAACTGTTTTTT.

The V call is TRBV30, the J call TRBJ1-2; maybe TRBD1 (6 bases). The CDR3 totals 13 residues. Trimming took off 6 bases at V and 7 bases at J, with 18 bases between the two ends. The V gene's germline CDR1 is GTSNPN and CDR2 SVGIG (reference sequence). CDR3: CACTSFNRAGYTF. Here the CDR3 DNA reads TGTGCCTGCACTTCCTTCAACAGGGCTGGCTACACCTTC.

This clonotype came up many times. V and J are TRBV10-3 and TRBJ2-3; TRBD2 agrees at 7 bases. This CDR3 comprises 16 residues. Germline V gives CDR1 ENHRY, CDR2 SYGVKD. V lost 3 bases to trimming and J lost 0 bases; unmatched junction nucleotides: 6. The CDR3 DNA reads as TGTGCCATCAGTGAACCAAGCGGGAAAAGCACAGATACGCAGTATTTT. It specifies CAISEPSGKSTDTQYF.

In its sample, this clonotype was seen many times. The chain employs TRBV28 and TRBJ2-1; TRBD2 matches at 11 bases. In germline, CDR1 is MDHEN, CDR2 SYDVKM. This CDR3 is built from 16 residues. J lost 5 bases, V lost 5 bases, and 8 bases had no gene match. CDR3 bases: TGTGCCAGCAGTCCCCTCGGACTAGCGGGTGACAATGAGCAGTTCTTC. Residues: CASSPLGLAGDNEQFF.

The table lists this clonotype with many counts. V is TRBV6-1 and J is TRBJ2-2, with a possible D match to TRBD1 (7 bases). CDR1 MNHNS and CDR2 SASEGT come from the germline V gene. The length of the CDR3 is 17 residues. V lost 6 bases to trimming and J lost 6 bases, with 23 bases between them. The CDR3 reads CASRWYWQGGNAGELFF. CDR3 DNA sequence: TGTGCCAGCAGGTGGTACTGGCAGGGGGGTAATGCCGGGGAGCTGTTTTTT.

V and J are TRBV10-3 and TRBJ1-1; D gene uncertain. This CDR3 contains 18 residues. V gave up 0 bases and J gave up 4 bases, with 21 bases separating them. CDR1 is ENHRY and CDR2 is SYGVKD in the germline V gene. CDR3 in DNA: TGTGCCATCAGTGAGTCGAGAAGAGCCCACTTCGAGTCCACTGAAGCTTTCTTT. It codes for CAISESRRAHFESTEAFF.

This clonotype showed up many times. The rearrangement links TRBV11-3 to TRBJ2-3, with a possible D match to TRBD2 (5 bases). Germline CDR1 and CDR2: SGHNT and YENEEA. The CDR3 totals 15 residues. Trimming stripped 1 base from V and 2 bases from J, with 10 bases between. The DNA of the CDR3 is TGTGCCAGCAGCTTAGTTCTAGCAGACACAGATACGCAGTATTTT. Its translation is CASSLVLADTDTQYF. Full variable domain (outside the CDR3, taken from reference TRBV11-3 and TRBJ2-3): EAGVVQSPRYKIIEKKQPVAFWCNPISGHNTLYWYLQNLGQGPELLIRYENEEAVDDSQLPKDRFSAERLKGVDSTLKIQPAELGDSAVYLCASSLVLADTDTQYFGPGTRLTVL.

This clonotype was counted a few times. This rearrangement joins TRBV28 to TRBJ1-1; TRBD1 aligns across 8 bases. The germline gives CDR1 MDHEN, CDR2 SYDVKM. J lost 1 base, V lost 4 bases, and 5 bases had no gene match. This CDR3 is built from 15 residues. CDR3 in amino acids: CASSSLDRANTEAFF. The DNA of the CDR3 is TGTGCCAGCAGTTCGCTGGACAGGGCGAACACTGAAGCTTTCTTT.

This chain uses TRBV6-6 with TRBJ2-1, with 12 bases matching TRBD2. The CDR3 contains 15 residues. Germline lookup yields CDR1 MNHNY and CDR2 SVGAGI (reference sequence). J was trimmed by 7 bases and V by 0 bases; bases with no gene match: 1. CDR3 in amino acids: CASSYSGLAGNEQFF. For the CDR3, the DNA is TGTGCCAGCAGTTACTCGGGACTAGCGGGTAATGAGCAGTTCTTC.

Many counts were recorded for this clonotype. The rearrangement uses TRBV30 and TRBJ2-7, with 8 bases aligning to TRBD1. Germline CDR1 GTSNPN, CDR2 SVGIG (reference sequence). The CDR3 contains 13 residues. With 4 bases clipped from V and 2 bases from J, the junction kept 4 bases outside the gene matches. CDR3 DNA: TGTGCCTGGAAGGGACAGGAACCCTACGAGCAGTACTTC. Its protein is CAWKGQEPYEQYF.

The sample holds many counts of this clonotype. The rearrangement links TRBV7-2 to TRBJ2-1, with 9 positions matching TRBD2. Trimming at V came to 5 bases and at J to 7 bases, leaving 9 bases not matched to a gene. Germline CDR1 SGHTA, CDR2 FQGNSA. This CDR3 is built from 15 residues. The CDR3 reads CASSRRAGGPNEQFF. The CDR3 DNA reads as TGTGCCAGCAGCCGCCGGGCGGGAGGGCCAAATGAGCAGTTCTTC. The variable domain in full, completed from reference TRBV7-2 and TRBJ2-1, reads GAGVSQSPSNKVTEKGKDVELRCDPISGHTALYWYRQSLGQGLEFLIYFQGNSAPDKSGLPSDRFSAERTGGSVSTLTIQRTQQEDSAVYLCASSRRAGGPNEQFFGPGTRLTVL.

The chain is built from TRBV4-1 and TRBJ2-1; D may be TRBD2 (5 bases). Germline V CDR1 and CDR2: MGHRA, YSYEKL. This CDR3 is 15 amino acids long. The V end lost 3 bases, the J end lost 4 bases, and 13 bases lay between the germline ends. As DNA, the CDR3 is TGCGCCAGCAGCCACCGACCCGGGGAATACAATGAGCAGTTCTTC. It encodes CASSHRPGEYNEQFF.

The chain couples TRBV28 to TRBJ2-7, with TRBD2 identical over 10 bases. The germline gives CDR1 MDHEN, CDR2 SYDVKM. This CDR3 has 15 residues. J lost 2 bases, V lost 3 bases, and 4 bases had no gene match. The DNA of the CDR3 is TGTGCCAGCAGTTTCTGGACTAGCGGACCCTACGAGCAGTACTTC. This codes for CASSFWTSGPYEQYF.

The V gene is TRBV5-1, the J gene TRBJ2-4; no reliable D call. The CDR3 runs to 18 residues. The V end was cut by 3 bases, the J end by 0 bases, with 19 bases between. Germline V lookup: CDR1 SGHRS, CDR2 YFSETQ. The CDR3 DNA follows: TGCGCCAGCAGCTCCCCCCCGTTGGGCCTCGAAGCCAAAAACATTCAGTACTTC. This translates into CASSSPPLGLEAKNIQYF.

This clonotype was recorded many times. The chain links TRBV30 to TRBJ2-3; D gene unclear. Trimming removed 3 bases from V and 2 bases from J, with 12 bases in between. The CDR3 length is 14 residues. The V gene's germline CDR1 is GTSNPN and CDR2 SVGIG (reference sequence). The CDR3 protein is CAWRNSGATDTQYF. The DNA for the CDR3 is TGTGCCTGGAGAAACTCGGGCGCCACAGATACGCAGTATTTT.

Many counts were recorded for this clonotype. CDR3 sequence: CAWADSRYEAFF. CDR3 sequence (DNA): TGTGCCTGGGCGGACAGCCGATATGAAGCTTTCTTT. The chain recombines TRBV30 with TRBJ1-1, with a weak D call TRBD1 (6 bases). Germline V gives CDR1 GTSNPN, CDR2 SVGIG (reference sequence). Deletions cut 5 bases from V and 7 bases from J, with 14 bases between. The CDR3 has 12 residues.

This clonotype was seen repeatedly, ten times or more. This chain links TRBV3-1 with TRBJ2-1; 9 bases agree with TRBD1. CDR3 length: 13 amino acids. The germline V gene has CDR1 LGHDT and CDR2 YNNKEL (reference sequence). With V trimmed by 4 bases and J by 15 bases, 10 bases remained unmatched. The CDR3 DNA reads TGTGCCAGCAGCCCGTCCGGGACAGGGTGGTGGTTCTTC. Encoded protein: CASSPSGTGWWFF.

This clonotype was counted only a few times. The rearrangement joins TRBV7-6 to TRBJ2-5; D is perhaps TRBD2 (6 bases). Per the germline V gene, CDR1 is SGHVS and CDR2 is FNYEAQ. V dropped 5 bases and J dropped 3 bases, with 19 bases sitting between them. This CDR3 spans 16 amino acids. The CDR3 DNA sequence: TGTGCCAGCAGCCCACCTGCGTCGGTAGCGGAAGAGACCCAGTACTTC. Protein sequence: CASSPPASVAEETQYF.

This chain links TRBV6-1 with TRBJ2-1, with 8 bases identical to TRBD1. CDR1 is MNHNS and CDR2 is SASEGT in the germline V gene. This CDR3 contains 13 residues. J gave up 10 bases and V 2 bases, and 4 bases lay outside the gene matches. In DNA form, the CDR3 reads TGTGCCAGCAGTGAACAGGGGGCGGGGGAGCAGTTCTTC. This encodes CASSEQGAGEQFF.

This clonotype was picked up a small number of times. The chain has TRBV24-1 and TRBJ2-3, with D hard to call. The CDR3 has 12 residues. The V gene's germline CDR1 is KGHDR and CDR2 SFDVKD. V was shortened by 1 base and J by 2 bases, with 0 bases between the two germline ends. The CDR3 is CATSDFTDTQYF. The DNA for the CDR3 is TGTGCCACCAGTGATTTCACAGATACGCAGTATTTT.

This clonotype was observed many times. This chain joins TRBV5-1 and TRBJ2-2; D unclear. This CDR3 contains 14 residues. Germline-derived CDR1 and CDR2 are SGHRS and YFSETQ. Trimming took 4 bases from V and 8 from J, leaving 15 bases between them. The CDR3 protein is CASSPYSKYGELFF. CDR3 nucleotides: TGCGCCAGCAGCCCGTACTCCAAGTATGGGGAGCTGTTTTTT. The full variable domain, with the rest looked up from reference TRBV5-1 and TRBJ2-2, is KAGVTQTPRYLIKTRGQQVTLSCSPISGHRSVSWYQQTPGQGLQFLFEYFSETQRNKGNFPGRFSGRQFSNSRSEMNVSTLELGDSALYLCASSPYSKYGELFFGEGSRLTVL.

This clonotype was seen repeatedly, ten times or more. V usage is TRBV11-2 and J usage is TRBJ2-2, with TRBD2 matching over 9 bases. Per the germline V gene, CDR1 is SGHAT and CDR2 is FQNNGV. The junction had 11 bases not matched to a gene; V was cut back by 0 bases and J by 0 bases. The CDR3 has 20 amino acids. CDR3 amino acids: CASSLEARGAGGPNTGELFF. The CDR3 DNA sequence: TGTGCCAGCAGCTTAGAGGCGAGAGGAGCGGGAGGACCGAACACCGGGGAGCTGTTTTTT.

In its sample, this clonotype was seen many times. The V call is TRBV10-3, the J call TRBJ2-1; no clear D gene. The V gene's germline CDR1 is ENHRY and CDR2 SYGVKD. This CDR3 is 15 amino acids long. V lost 0 bases, J lost 0 bases, and 6 bases lay in between. CDR3 in DNA: TGTGCCATCAGTGAGTCACCCGGCTCCTACAATGAGCAGTTCTTC. This sequence encodes CAISESPGSYNEQFF.

This clonotype was detected many times. The rearrangement joins TRBV2 to TRBJ1-3; D unclear. Germline V CDR1 and CDR2: SNHLY, FYNNEI. Trimming left V 5 bases short and J 6 bases short, with 14 bases between. This CDR3 has 14 amino acids. In nucleotides, the CDR3 is TGTGCCAGCAGTAAACGGGCAGCGGCAAACACCATATATTTT. Its protein is CASSKRAAANTIYF. The whole variable domain, filled in from reference TRBV2 and TRBJ1-3, reads EPEVTQTPSHQVTQMGQEVILRCVPISNHLYFYWYRQILGQKVEFLVSFYNNEISEKSEIFDDQFSVERPDGSNFTLKIRSTKLEDSAMYFCASSKRAAANTIYFGEGSWLTVV.

In this sample, this clonotype turned up many times. The rearrangement uses TRBV7-8 and TRBJ1-6; D uncertain. Trimming removed 1 base from V and 6 bases from J, with 10 bases in between. Germline CDR1 reads SGHVS; CDR2 reads FQNEAQ. The CDR3 has 15 amino acids. Here the CDR3 DNA reads TGTGCCAGCAGCTTAGAGGGTTCAATTAATTCACCCCTCCACTTT. Its translation is CASSLEGSINSPLHF.

At least ten counts were recorded for this clonotype. V gene TRBV9 combines with J gene TRBJ2-1, with 12 positions matching TRBD2. After removal of 4 bases from V and 5 bases from J, the junction contained 7 bases not matched to a gene. The CDR3 totals 16 residues. Looked up from germline, CDR1 is SGDLS and CDR2 is YYNGEE. The CDR3 bases are TGTGCCAGCAGCTTCACGACTAGCGGGAGCCACAATGAGCAGTTCTTC. Amino acids: CASSFTTSGSHNEQFF.

This clonotype was recorded many times. The CDR3 loop is CASSQPTGVPEAFF. CDR3 coding DNA: TGTGCCAGCAGCCAACCGACAGGGGTCCCTGAAGCTTTCTTT. V usage is TRBV7-8 and J usage is TRBJ1-1; 8 bases are a match to TRBD1. This CDR3 region has 14 residues. Losses at the gene ends were 5 bases for V and 6 bases for J; bases not matched to a gene: 8. Germline V gene sequence: CDR1 SGHVS, CDR2 FQNEAQ.